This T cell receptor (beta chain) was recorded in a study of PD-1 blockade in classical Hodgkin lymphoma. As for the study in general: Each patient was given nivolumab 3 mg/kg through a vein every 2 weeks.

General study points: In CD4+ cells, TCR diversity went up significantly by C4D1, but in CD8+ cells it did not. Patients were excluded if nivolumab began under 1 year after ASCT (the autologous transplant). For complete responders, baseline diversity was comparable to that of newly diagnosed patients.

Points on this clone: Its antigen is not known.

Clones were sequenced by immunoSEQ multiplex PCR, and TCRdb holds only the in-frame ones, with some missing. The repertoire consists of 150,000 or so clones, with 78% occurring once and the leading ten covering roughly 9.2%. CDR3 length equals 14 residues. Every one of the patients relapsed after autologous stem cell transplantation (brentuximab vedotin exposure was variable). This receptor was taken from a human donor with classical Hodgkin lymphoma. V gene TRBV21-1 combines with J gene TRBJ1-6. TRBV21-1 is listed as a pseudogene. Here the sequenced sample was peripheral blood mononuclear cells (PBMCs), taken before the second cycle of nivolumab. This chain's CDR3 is CASRYVICNSPLHF. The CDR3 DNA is TGTGCCAGCAGGTACGTTATCTGTAATTCACCCCTCCACTTT.